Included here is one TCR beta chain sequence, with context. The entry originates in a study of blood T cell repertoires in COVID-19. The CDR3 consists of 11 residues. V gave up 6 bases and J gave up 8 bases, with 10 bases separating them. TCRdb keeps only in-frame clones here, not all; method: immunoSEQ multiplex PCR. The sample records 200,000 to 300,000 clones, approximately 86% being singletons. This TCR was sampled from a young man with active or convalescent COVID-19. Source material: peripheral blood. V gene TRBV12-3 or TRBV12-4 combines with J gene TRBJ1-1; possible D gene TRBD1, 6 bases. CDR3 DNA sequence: TGTGCCAGCAGGTACAGGGAAGAAGCTTTCTTT. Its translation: CASRYREEAFF.